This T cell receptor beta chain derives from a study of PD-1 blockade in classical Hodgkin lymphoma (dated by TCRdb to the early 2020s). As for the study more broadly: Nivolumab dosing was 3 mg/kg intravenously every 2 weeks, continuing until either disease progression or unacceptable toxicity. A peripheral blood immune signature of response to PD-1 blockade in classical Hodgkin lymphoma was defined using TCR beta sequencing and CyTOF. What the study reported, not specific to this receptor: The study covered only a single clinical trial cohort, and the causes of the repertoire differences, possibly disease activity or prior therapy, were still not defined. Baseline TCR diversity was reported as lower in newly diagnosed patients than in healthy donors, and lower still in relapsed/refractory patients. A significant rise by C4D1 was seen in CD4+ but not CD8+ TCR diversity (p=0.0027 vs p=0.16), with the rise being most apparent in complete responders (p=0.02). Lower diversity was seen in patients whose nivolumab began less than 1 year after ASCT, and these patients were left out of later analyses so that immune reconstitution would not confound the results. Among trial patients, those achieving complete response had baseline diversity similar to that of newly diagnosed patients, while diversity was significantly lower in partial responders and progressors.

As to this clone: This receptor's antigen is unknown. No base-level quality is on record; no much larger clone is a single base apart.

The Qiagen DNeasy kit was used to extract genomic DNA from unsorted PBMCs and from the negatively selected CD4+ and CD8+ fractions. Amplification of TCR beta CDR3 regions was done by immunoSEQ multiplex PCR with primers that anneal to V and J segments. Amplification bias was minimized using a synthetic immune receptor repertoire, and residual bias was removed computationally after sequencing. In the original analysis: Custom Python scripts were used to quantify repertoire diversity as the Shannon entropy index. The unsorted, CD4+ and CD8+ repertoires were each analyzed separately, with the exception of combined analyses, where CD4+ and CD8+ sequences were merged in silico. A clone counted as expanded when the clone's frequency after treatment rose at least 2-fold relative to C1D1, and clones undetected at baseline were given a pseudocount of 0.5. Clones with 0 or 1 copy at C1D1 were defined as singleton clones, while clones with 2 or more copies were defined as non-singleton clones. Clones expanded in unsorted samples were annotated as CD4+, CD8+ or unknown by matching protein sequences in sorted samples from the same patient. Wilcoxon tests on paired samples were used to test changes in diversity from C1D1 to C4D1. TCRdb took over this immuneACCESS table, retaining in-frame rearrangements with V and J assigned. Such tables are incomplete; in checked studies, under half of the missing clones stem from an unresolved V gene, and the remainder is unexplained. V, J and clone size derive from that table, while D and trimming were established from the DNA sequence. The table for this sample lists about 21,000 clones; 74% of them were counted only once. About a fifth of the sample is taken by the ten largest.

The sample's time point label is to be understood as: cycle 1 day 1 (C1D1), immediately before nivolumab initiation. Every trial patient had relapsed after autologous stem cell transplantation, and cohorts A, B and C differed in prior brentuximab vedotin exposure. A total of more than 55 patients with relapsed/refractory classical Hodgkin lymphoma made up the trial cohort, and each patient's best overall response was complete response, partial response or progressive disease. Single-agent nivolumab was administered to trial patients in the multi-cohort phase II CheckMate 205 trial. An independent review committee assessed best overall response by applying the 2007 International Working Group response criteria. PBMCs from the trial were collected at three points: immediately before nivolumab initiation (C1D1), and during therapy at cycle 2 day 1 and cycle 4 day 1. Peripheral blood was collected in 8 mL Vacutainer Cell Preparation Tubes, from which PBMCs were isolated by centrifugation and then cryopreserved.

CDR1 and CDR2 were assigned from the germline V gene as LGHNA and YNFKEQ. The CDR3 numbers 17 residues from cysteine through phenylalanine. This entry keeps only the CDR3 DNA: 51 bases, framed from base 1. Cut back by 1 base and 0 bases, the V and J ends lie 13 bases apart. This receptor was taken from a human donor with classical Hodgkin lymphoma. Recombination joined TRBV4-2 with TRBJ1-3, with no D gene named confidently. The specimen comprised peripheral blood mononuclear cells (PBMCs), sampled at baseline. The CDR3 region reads CASSQGAYGNSGNTIYF. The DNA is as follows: TGTGCCAGCAGCCAAGGAGCTTACGGGAACTCTGGAAACACCATATATTTT.